This T cell receptor beta chain was observed in a study of blood T cell repertoires in COVID-19. Turning to the study itself: From T cells, B-cell-depleted T cells, or PBMCs came the material, which was cDNA or gDNA.

Repertoires were generated with immunoSEQ multiplex PCR, while TCRdb's copy carries only in-frame clones and drops some. This table holds about 190,000 clones, roughly nine tenths found once. Germline V gives CDR1 SQVTM, CDR2 ANQGSEA. Trimming left V 4 bases short and J 4 bases short, with 20 bases between. This CDR3 has 15 amino acids. This TCR came from a man aged 40-49 years with acute or convalescent COVID-19. The specimen was peripheral blood. The V call is TRBV29-1, the J call TRBJ2-7; a weak D match, TRBD2 (5 bases). The CDR3 nucleotides are TGCAGCGTTGCGGGCCGTCGGGGAATCGGATACGAGCAGTACTTC. Translated, it gives CSVAGRRGIGYEQYF.